This TCR beta chain was profiled in a study of CD8+CD57+ T cells in acquired aplastic anemia. Those patients picked for sequencing had displayed CD8+CD57+ cell expansion on flow cytometry. Both TCR beta VDJ combination and CDR3 sequence profiling were carried out. Genomic DNA was the template for this profiling. TCRdb analysed the reads with MiXCR anew, one entry per CDR3 protein. The sample lists around 210,000 distinct CDR3 sequences, about 62% occurring once. The sample comprised sorted CD4+, CD8+, or CD8+CD57+ T cells (not recorded which) from PBMCs. This sequence originates from a human donor with aplastic anemia.

Here the CDR3 reads CASSPGRANQPQHF. In nucleotides, the CDR3 is TGTGCCAGTAGTCCCGGCAGGGCCAATCAGCCCCAGCATTTT. The chain recombines TRBV19 with TRBJ1-5; possible D gene TRBD1, 5 bases. CDR3 length equals 14 residues. The germline V gene encodes CDR1 LNHDA and CDR2 SQIVND (reference sequence). V shed 5 bases and J shed 3 bases, with 11 bases lying between them.